The rows below give T cell receptor beta chains drawn from one sample of a study of blood T cell repertoires in COVID-19. Repertoires were generated with immunoSEQ multiplex PCR, while TCRdb's copy carries only in-frame clones and drops some. The table lists 150,000 to 200,000 clones, around 90% of them singletons, with more than 8.5% in the top ten. Material for sequencing was PBMCs or T cells enriched from blood (not recorded which). The receptors shown here come from a woman between 18 and 29 years old who had recovered from COVID-19. CDR3s include the opening cysteine and the closing phenylalanine or tryptophan. The D gene is left open where the match is weak. The size of a clone is reported for some rows only, either as once, few or many, or as a class for expanded clones.

TGCGCCAGCAGCTTGCTCAGTCCGAACACTGAAGCTTTCTTT,CASSLLSPNTEAFF,NA,NA,TRBJ1-1,TRBV5-1
TGTGCCAGCAGCTTCCCCGGAGAGTTCAACTATGGCTACACCTTC,CASSFPGEFNYGYTF,NA,NA,TRBJ1-2,TRBV7-2
TGTGCCAGCAGTCTGCGGGCCCCGGGGATATCGAATTCACCCCTCCACTTT,CASSLRAPGISNSPLHF,few,NA,TRBJ1-6,TRBV2
TGCGCCAGCAGTGAGACTCGGGATGAGTGGCAGTATTTT,CASSETRDEWQYF,NA,NA,TRBJ2-3,TRBV10-2
TGTGCCAGCAGTTTAACAGGGGGAAGGACTGAAGCTTTCTTT,CASSLTGGRTEAFF,NA,TRBD1,TRBJ1-1,TRBV28
TGTGCCAGCAGCCGCGAGTGGTATGGCTACACCTTC,CASSREWYGYTF,NA,NA,TRBJ1-2,TRBV7-9
TGTGCCACCACGTTGGGCGGACTAGCAGAGACCCAGTACTTC,CATTLGGLAETQYF,NA,TRBD2,TRBJ2-5,TRBV10-3
TGTGCCTGGAGAGAGGACAGGGGGACGTGGGGCTACACCTTC,CAWREDRGTWGYTF,once,TRBD1,TRBJ1-2,TRBV30
TGTGCCAGCGGTCCCCACGCAGGGGGCCGTTTAACCGGGGAGCTGTTTTTT,CASGPHAGGRLTGELFF,NA,TRBD1,TRBJ2-2,TRBV7-2
TGTGCCAGCAGCCATTACCGGGACAGCGAGTACGAGCAGTACTTC,CASSHYRDSEYEQYF,NA,TRBD1,TRBJ2-7,TRBV7-3
TGTGCCAGCAGTGACCGAGGACAGGGGATGGCTAATGAAAAACTGTTTTTT,CASSDRGQGMANEKLFF,NA,TRBD1,TRBJ1-4,TRBV6-1
TGTGCCAGCAGCTTGGGACTAGAAGTGGGGGAGCTGTTTTTT,CASSLGLEVGELFF,NA,TRBD2,TRBJ2-2,TRBV11-2
TGTGCCAGCGTCCCACATGAGGGTAATGAAAAACTGTTTTTT,CASVPHEGNEKLFF,NA,NA,TRBJ1-4,TRBV2